This T cell receptor (beta chain) was sequenced for a study of human T cells and chemical hapten exposure. Overall study context: 2% DPC applied to an approximately 2 cm by approximately 2 cm arm area sensitized donors. A mostly female patient group had alopecia areata, totalis or universalis.

Individual cDNA molecules received unique molecular identifiers in the library. Via MiXCR, TCRdb re-called the RACE reads, giving one row per CDR3 protein. The sample lists about 380,000 distinct CDR3 sequences, approximately 5.1% occurring once. The table lists this clonotype with a few counts. Indicated time point: pre-sensitization, week 0. Treatment indicated: therapeutic diphenylcyclopropenone sensitization with weekly scalp DPC. Non-pregnant alopecia patients aged 18 to 70, suitable for DPC therapy. Germline loops: CDR1 SGHRS, CDR2 YFSETQ. The CDR3 sequence is 15 residues long. The V and J ends lost 4 bases and 2 bases, in that order; junction bases with no gene match: 6.

The clonotype originates from a woman in her fifties or sixties with alopecia areata. Some clones in this sample may be carry-over from other donors' samples. Sample: whole blood, taken in connection with sensitization to the hapten diphenylcyclopropenone (DPC). The chain employs TRBV5-1 and TRBJ2-3; 8 nucleotides match TRBD2. CDR3 DNA: TGCGCCAGCAGCCCCATAGCGGGACCCACAGATACGCAGTATTTT. Translated, it gives CASSPIAGPTDTQYF. The full variable domain, rest sourced from reference TRBV5-1 and TRBJ2-3, is KAGVTQTPRYLIKTRGQQVTLSCSPISGHRSVSWYQQTPGQGLQFLFEYFSETQRNKGNFPGRFSGRQFSNSRSEMNVSTLELGDSALYLCASSPIAGPTDTQYFGPGTRLTVL.